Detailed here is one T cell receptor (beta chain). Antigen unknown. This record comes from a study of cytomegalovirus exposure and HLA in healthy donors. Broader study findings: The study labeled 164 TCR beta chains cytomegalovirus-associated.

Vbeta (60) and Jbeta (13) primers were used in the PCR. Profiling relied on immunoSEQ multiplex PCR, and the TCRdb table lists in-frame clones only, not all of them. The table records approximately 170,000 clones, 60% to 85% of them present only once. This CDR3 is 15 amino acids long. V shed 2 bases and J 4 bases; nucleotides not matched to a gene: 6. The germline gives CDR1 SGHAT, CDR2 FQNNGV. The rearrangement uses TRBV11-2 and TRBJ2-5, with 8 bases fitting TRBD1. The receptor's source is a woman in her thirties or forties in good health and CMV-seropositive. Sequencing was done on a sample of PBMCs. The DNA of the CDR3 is TGTGCCAGCAGCTTAAATACAGGGGGACGAGAGACCCAGTACTTC. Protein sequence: CASSLNTGGRETQYF.